A selection of T cell receptor beta chains follows, all from one sample in a study of cytomegalovirus exposure and HLA in healthy donors. Some clones are missing from TCRdb's copy, which holds only in-frame ones; the method was immunoSEQ multiplex PCR. This table has more than 130,000 clones, around three quarters appearing once. The sample comprised PBMCs. These TCRs come from a man between 35 and 55 years old in good health and CMV-seropositive. Each CDR3 is given with its conserved first and last residue. Fields, in order: CDR3 DNA, CDR3 protein, clone size, D gene, J gene, V gene. A D gene is named only where the DNA matches it firmly. The size of a clone is reported for some rows only, either as once, few or many, or as a class for expanded clones.

CDR3 DNA: TGTGCCAGCAGTTACTCGCAGGACAGGGGAGCCGAGCAGTACTTC
CDR3 protein: CASSYSQDRGAEQYF
clone size: .
D gene: TRBD1
J gene: TRBJ2-7
V gene: TRBV6-5

CDR3 DNA: TGTGCCAGCAGCGAATATACAGTTAACTATGGCTACACCTTC
CDR3 protein: CASSEYTVNYGYTF
clone size: .
D gene: .
J gene: TRBJ1-2
V gene: TRBV6-1

CDR3 DNA: TGCGCCAGCAGCCCCATAGCGGGAGGGGAAGGGGCCCAGTACTTC
CDR3 protein: CASSPIAGGEGAQYF
clone size: .
D gene: TRBD2
J gene: TRBJ2-5
V gene: TRBV5-1

CDR3 DNA: TGTGCCACCAGCACGAAATACAATACGGGACAGGGTATTCGTCAAGCTTTCTTT
CDR3 protein: CATSTKYNTGQGIRQAFF
clone size: .
D gene: TRBD1
J gene: TRBJ1-1
V gene: TRBV15

CDR3 DNA: TGTGCCAGTAGTGCCAGGGGACAGCAAGAGACCCAGTACTTC
CDR3 protein: CASSARGQQETQYF
clone size: .
D gene: TRBD1
J gene: TRBJ2-5
V gene: TRBV19

CDR3 DNA: TGCAGTGCCGCGGGGGGGACTGAAGCTTTCTTT
CDR3 protein: CSAAGGTEAFF
clone size: .
D gene: .
J gene: TRBJ1-1
V gene: TRBV20-1

CDR3 DNA: TGTGCCAGCAGCCCCGGACTAGCGGGCCCCCGGGGGGTCCAGTACTTC
CDR3 protein: CASSPGLAGPRGVQYF
clone size: few
D gene: TRBD2
J gene: TRBJ2-5
V gene: TRBV7-2

CDR3 DNA: TGTGCCATCAGCCCCGAACCGGACAGGGTAGAGACCCAGTACTTC
CDR3 protein: CAISPEPDRVETQYF
clone size: .
D gene: TRBD1
J gene: TRBJ2-5
V gene: TRBV10-3

CDR3 DNA: TGTGCCAGCAGCCTGAACGCGGGGGGTGCGACTGAAGCTTTCTTT
CDR3 protein: CASSLNAGGATEAFF
clone size: few
D gene: .
J gene: TRBJ1-1
V gene: TRBV14

CDR3 DNA: TGTGCCAGTAGTGTTCCCAATACCGGGACAGGGGGCGCGTGGGGGGATCAGCCCCAGCATTTT
CDR3 protein: CASSVPNTGTGGAWGDQPQHF
clone size: few
D gene: TRBD1
J gene: TRBJ1-5
V gene: TRBV19

CDR3 DNA: TGTGCCAGCAGTACAGGGGTTAGCAATCAGCCCCAGCATTTT
CDR3 protein: CASSTGVSNQPQHF
clone size: .
D gene: TRBD1
J gene: TRBJ1-5
V gene: TRBV2

CDR3 DNA: TGTGCCAGCAGTCAAGGGGCAGTCAACTATGGCTACACCTTC
CDR3 protein: CASSQGAVNYGYTF
clone size: .
D gene: .
J gene: TRBJ1-2
V gene: TRBV28

CDR3 DNA: TGTGCCAGCAGCTTTCCGGGCGGGGGCCCCTACGAGCAGTACTTC
CDR3 protein: CASSFPGGGPYEQYF
clone size: .
D gene: .
J gene: TRBJ2-7
V gene: TRBV5-4

CDR3 DNA: TGTGCCAGCAGTGGTCCAGGGGGATTAGATACGCAGTATTTT
CDR3 protein: CASSGPGGLDTQYF
clone size: .
D gene: TRBD1
J gene: TRBJ2-3
V gene: TRBV28

CDR3 DNA: TGTGCCTACTCCCGAGCCGTCAAGAGGGACTACGAGCAGTACTTC
CDR3 protein: CAYSRAVKRDYEQYF
clone size: .
D gene: .
J gene: TRBJ2-7
V gene: TRBV30

CDR3 DNA: TGTGCCAGCAGTTCCGACCGCGGGACAGGGTCTAGGAGGGGCGGGGTGGAGCTGTTTTTT
CDR3 protein: CASSSDRGTGSRRGGVELFF
clone size: .
D gene: TRBD1
J gene: TRBJ2-2
V gene: TRBV28

CDR3 DNA: TGTGCCAGTAGTTCAAAAAGGGGACAGGGGAACACTGAAGCTTTCTTT
CDR3 protein: CASSSKRGQGNTEAFF
clone size: .
D gene: TRBD1
J gene: TRBJ1-1
V gene: TRBV19

CDR3 DNA: TGTGCCATCAGTGGGGGACAGGGTAATTTTTTCGATGAGCAGTTCTTC
CDR3 protein: CAISGGQGNFFDEQFF
clone size: .
D gene: TRBD1
J gene: TRBJ2-1
V gene: TRBV10-3

CDR3 DNA: TGTGCCAGCAGCGGGACAGGGGACTACGAGCAGTACTTC
CDR3 protein: CASSGTGDYEQYF
clone size: .
D gene: TRBD1
J gene: TRBJ2-7
V gene: TRBV6-5

CDR3 DNA: TGCGCCAGCAGCTCACTATACGAGCAGTACTTC
CDR3 protein: CASSSLYEQYF
clone size: few
D gene: .
J gene: TRBJ2-7
V gene: TRBV5-1

CDR3 DNA: TGTGCCAGTAGTATTCAGACAGGCTTCCAGCCCCAGCATTTT
CDR3 protein: CASSIQTGFQPQHF
clone size: once
D gene: .
J gene: TRBJ1-5
V gene: TRBV19

CDR3 DNA: TGTGCCAGCAGCGCACCCGACAGCCCGAACACTGAAGCTTTCTTT
CDR3 protein: CASSAPDSPNTEAFF
clone size: few
D gene: .
J gene: TRBJ1-1
V gene: TRBV5-4

CDR3 DNA: TGTGCCAGCAGCGAGCGGGAAGGAGCCTACGAGCAGTACTTC
CDR3 protein: CASSEREGAYEQYF
clone size: .
D gene: TRBD2
J gene: TRBJ2-7
V gene: TRBV7-9

CDR3 DNA: TGTGCCAGCAGTGAAGCAGGGACAAACTCCTACGAGCAGTACTTC
CDR3 protein: CASSEAGTNSYEQYF
clone size: .
D gene: .
J gene: TRBJ2-7
V gene: TRBV6-1

CDR3 DNA: TGTGCCAGCAGTGAAGATTTGGGTAGCTCACCCCTCCACTTT
CDR3 protein: CASSEDLGSSPLHF
clone size: .
D gene: .
J gene: TRBJ1-6
V gene: TRBV2

CDR3 DNA: TGCGCCAGCAGCTTGGTAGCGGGAGGGCAAGAGACCCAGTACTTC
CDR3 protein: CASSLVAGGQETQYF
clone size: .
D gene: TRBD2
J gene: TRBJ2-5
V gene: TRBV5-1

CDR3 DNA: TGTGCCAGCAGCTTCGGGACAGGGAGGTACGAGCAGTACTTC
CDR3 protein: CASSFGTGRYEQYF
clone size: .
D gene: TRBD1
J gene: TRBJ2-7
V gene: TRBV6-5

CDR3 DNA: TGTGCCAGCAGCAGGGACAGGTCGACCTACGAGCAGTACTTC
CDR3 protein: CASSRDRSTYEQYF
clone size: once
D gene: TRBD1
J gene: TRBJ2-7
V gene: TRBV7-2

CDR3 DNA: TGTGCCAGCAGTTTACGCTACCTCGTAGGGAGGGAGCAGTTCTTC
CDR3 protein: CASSLRYLVGREQFF
clone size: .
D gene: .
J gene: TRBJ2-1
V gene: TRBV27

CDR3 DNA: TGCAGCGTTGAACCCCATAACTATGGCTACACCTTC
CDR3 protein: CSVEPHNYGYTF
clone size: .
D gene: .
J gene: TRBJ1-2
V gene: TRBV29-1

CDR3 DNA: TGTGCCAGCAGCTTGTCGGAGTTTGGTAGCAATCAGCCCCAGCATTTT
CDR3 protein: CASSLSEFGSNQPQHF
clone size: few
D gene: .
J gene: TRBJ1-5
V gene: TRBV5-8

CDR3 DNA: TGTGCCAGCCTTGGACTCCTCACAGATACGCAGTATTTT
CDR3 protein: CASLGLLTDTQYF
clone size: .
D gene: .
J gene: TRBJ2-3
V gene: TRBV18

CDR3 DNA: TGTGCCAGCAGCTCGGGACTAGCTGGAAACATTCAGTACTTC
CDR3 protein: CASSSGLAGNIQYF
clone size: .
D gene: TRBD2
J gene: TRBJ2-4
V gene: TRBV7-2

CDR3 DNA: TGTGCCAGCAGTGCAGGGCAGACGGGCAATCAGCCCCAGCATTTT
CDR3 protein: CASSAGQTGNQPQHF
clone size: .
D gene: .
J gene: TRBJ1-5
V gene: TRBV27

CDR3 DNA: TGTGCCAGCAGCTTGGATTCTTATACGCAGTATTTT
CDR3 protein: CASSLDSYTQYF
clone size: .
D gene: .
J gene: TRBJ2-3
V gene: TRBV5-4

CDR3 DNA: TGTGCCAGTACCCTCAGTGGCGGGCAGTCTAACTATGGCTACACCTTC
CDR3 protein: CASTLSGGQSNYGYTF
clone size: .
D gene: .
J gene: TRBJ1-2
V gene: TRBV19

CDR3 DNA: TGCAGCGTCAATCAGGGATACACTGAAGCTTTCTTT
CDR3 protein: CSVNQGYTEAFF
clone size: .
D gene: .
J gene: TRBJ1-1
V gene: TRBV29-1

CDR3 DNA: TGTGCCAGCGGGCCCCTCTCAGGGGTTGATTCACCCTTCCACTTT
CDR3 protein: CASGPLSGVDSPFHF
clone size: .
D gene: .
J gene: TRBJ1-6
V gene: TRBV6-1

CDR3 DNA: TGTGCCAGCAGCTTAGATGGGACAGGAACCTACGAGCAGTACTTC
CDR3 protein: CASSLDGTGTYEQYF
clone size: .
D gene: TRBD1
J gene: TRBJ2-7
V gene: TRBV11-3

CDR3 DNA: TGTGCCAGTAGTAGGCCTCCTAGCGGAGGAGCCAAAAACATTCAGTACTTC
CDR3 protein: CASSRPPSGGAKNIQYF
clone size: few
D gene: TRBD2
J gene: TRBJ2-4
V gene: TRBV19

CDR3 DNA: TGCGCCAGCAGCCCCTTCGCCGGGACAGCGGCGGGAGGAAACACCATATATTTT
CDR3 protein: CASSPFAGTAAGGNTIYF
clone size: .
D gene: TRBD1
J gene: TRBJ1-3
V gene: TRBV5-1

CDR3 DNA: TGTGCCAGCAGTCCGGGACACCACCAGCATTTT
CDR3 protein: CASSPGHHQHF
clone size: .
D gene: .
J gene: TRBJ1-5
V gene: TRBV28

CDR3 DNA: TGTGCCATCAGTGCCATCGCGTTAGCTAACTATGGCTACACCTTC
CDR3 protein: CAISAIALANYGYTF
clone size: .
D gene: .
J gene: TRBJ1-2
V gene: TRBV10-3

CDR3 DNA: TGTGCCAGCAGTGGTTACCCGCGAACTAGCACAGATACGCAGTATTTT
CDR3 protein: CASSGYPRTSTDTQYF
clone size: .
D gene: .
J gene: TRBJ2-3
V gene: TRBV6-1

CDR3 DNA: TGTGCCAGCAGCTTAGGATCCAGTAACACTGAAGCTTTCTTT
CDR3 protein: CASSLGSSNTEAFF
clone size: .
D gene: .
J gene: TRBJ1-1
V gene: TRBV7-2

CDR3 DNA: TGTGCCAGCAGCTTCGTTACAGATTATAATTCACCCCTCCACTTT
CDR3 protein: CASSFVTDYNSPLHF
clone size: .
D gene: .
J gene: TRBJ1-6
V gene: TRBV5-5

CDR3 DNA: TGTGCCAGCAGCTTGGCGGGGACAGGTTATGGCTACACCTTC
CDR3 protein: CASSLAGTGYGYTF
clone size: .
D gene: TRBD1
J gene: TRBJ1-2
V gene: TRBV5-4

CDR3 DNA: TGTGCCAGTAGTATGAGGGCAGAGCTGACCCAGTACTTC
CDR3 protein: CASSMRAELTQYF
clone size: .
D gene: .
J gene: TRBJ2-5
V gene: TRBV19

CDR3 DNA: TGTGCCAGCAAACCGGACAGGGGTCCAGAGTACTTC
CDR3 protein: CASKPDRGPEYF
clone size: .
D gene: TRBD1
J gene: TRBJ2-5
V gene: TRBV6-5